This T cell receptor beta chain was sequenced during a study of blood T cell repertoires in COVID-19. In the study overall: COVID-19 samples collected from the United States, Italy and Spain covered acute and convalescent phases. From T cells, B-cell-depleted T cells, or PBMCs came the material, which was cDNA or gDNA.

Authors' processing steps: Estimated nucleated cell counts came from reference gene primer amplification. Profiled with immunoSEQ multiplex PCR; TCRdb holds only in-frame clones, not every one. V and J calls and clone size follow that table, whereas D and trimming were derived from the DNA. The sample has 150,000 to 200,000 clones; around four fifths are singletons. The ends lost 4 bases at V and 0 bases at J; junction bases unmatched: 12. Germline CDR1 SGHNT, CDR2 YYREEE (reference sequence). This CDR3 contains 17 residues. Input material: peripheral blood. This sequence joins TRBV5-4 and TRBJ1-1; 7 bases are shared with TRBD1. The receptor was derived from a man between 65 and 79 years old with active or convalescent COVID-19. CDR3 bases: TGTGCCAGCAGCCAAAACCGGGACAGTTTTCTGAACACTGAAGCTTTCTTT. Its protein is CASSQNRDSFLNTEAFF.